This T cell receptor beta chain was profiled in a study of tumor-infiltrating lymphocytes in primary liver carcinoma. Background on the study: Primary liver carcinomas in the patients were surgically resected. Roughly 3.5 to 7.13 million productive TCRbeta reads were obtained per sample, with similar numbers across tissue types.

Production of TCR beta cDNA used approximately 480 ng total RNA together with a constant-region primer. Amplification in three nested multiplex PCR rounds with slightly modified ARM-PCR gave rise to TCR beta libraries. The two initial PCR rounds, nine to eleven cycles each, used TRBV1-TRBV30 forward and C-beta reverse primers. TCRdb ran MiXCR on the multiplex PCR reads and lists one entry per CDR3 protein. Of a few hundred thousand distinct CDR3 sequences in the sample, roughly three fifths are singletons; the top ten hold about 15%. The CDR3 totals 14 residues. Germline lookup yields CDR1 SNHLY and CDR2 FYNNEI. Trimming pared 8 bases from V and 0 bases from J, leaving 10 bases between. About this clonotype: Antigen specificity is unknown.

Out of unsorted whole blood came the blood RNA, and germline DNA was extracted as well. The researchers drew roughly 4 milliliters of peripheral blood before surgery. Broader study findings: The difference in top-250-clone fraction between tumors and blood was significant, favoring tumors (p = 0.039).

The sequenced material came from peripheral blood. This clonotype was sampled from a woman in her thirties with primary liver carcinoma and hepatitis B virus infection. The rearrangement links TRBV2 to TRBJ2-2; D not resolved. The CDR3 DNA reads as TGTGCCAGCGGCGGAGAGACGAACACCGGGGAGCTGTTTTTT. Its translation is CASGGETNTGELFF.